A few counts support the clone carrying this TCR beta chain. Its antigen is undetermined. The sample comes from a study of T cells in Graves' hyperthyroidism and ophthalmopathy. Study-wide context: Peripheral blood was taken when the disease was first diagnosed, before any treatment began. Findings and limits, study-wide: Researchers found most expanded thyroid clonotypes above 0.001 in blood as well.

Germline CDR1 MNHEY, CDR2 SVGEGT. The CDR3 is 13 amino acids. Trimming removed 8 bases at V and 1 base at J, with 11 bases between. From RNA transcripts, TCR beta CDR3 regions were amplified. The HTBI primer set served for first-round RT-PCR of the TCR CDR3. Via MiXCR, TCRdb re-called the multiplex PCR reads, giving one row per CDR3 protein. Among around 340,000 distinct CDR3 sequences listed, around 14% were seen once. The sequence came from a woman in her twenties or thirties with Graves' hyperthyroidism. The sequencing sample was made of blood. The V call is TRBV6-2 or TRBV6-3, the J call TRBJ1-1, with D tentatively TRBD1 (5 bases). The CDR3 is CASERGANTEAFF. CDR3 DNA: TGTGCCAGCGAGAGAGGGGCGAACACTGAAGCTTTCTTT.